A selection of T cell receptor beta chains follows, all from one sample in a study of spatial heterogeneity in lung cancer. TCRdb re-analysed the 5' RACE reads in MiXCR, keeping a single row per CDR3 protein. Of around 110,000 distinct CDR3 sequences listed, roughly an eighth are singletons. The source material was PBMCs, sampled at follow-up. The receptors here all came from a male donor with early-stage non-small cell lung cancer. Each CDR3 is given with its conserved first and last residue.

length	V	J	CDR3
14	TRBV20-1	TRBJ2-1	CSAPHSGGALEQFF
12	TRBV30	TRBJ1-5	CAWSVHNQPQHF
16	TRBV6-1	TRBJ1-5	CASSAYTYEGNQPQHF
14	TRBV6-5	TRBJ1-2	CASSPGGANYGYTF
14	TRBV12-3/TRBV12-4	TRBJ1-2	CASSSGAGAAGYTF
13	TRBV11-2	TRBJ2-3	CASSPHRADTQYF
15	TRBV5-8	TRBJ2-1	CASMPDYGGAREQFF
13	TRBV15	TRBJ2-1	CATSRDYRAEQFF
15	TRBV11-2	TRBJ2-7	CASSLVRGRLREQYF
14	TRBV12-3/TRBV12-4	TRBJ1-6	CASSWGQDNSPLHF
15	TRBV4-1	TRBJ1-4	CASSLSGTGNEKLFF
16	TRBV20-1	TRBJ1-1	CSARDRGTGFGTEAFF
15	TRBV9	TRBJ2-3	CASSPYLRATDTQYF
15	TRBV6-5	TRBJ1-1	CASSYPGQGSAEAFF
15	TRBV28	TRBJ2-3	CASSPQRGGTDTQYF
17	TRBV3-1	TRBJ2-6	CASSLGTGNSGANVLTF
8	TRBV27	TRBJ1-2	CVWCGYTF
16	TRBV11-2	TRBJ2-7	CASSLTKQERGYEQYF
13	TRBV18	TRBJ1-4	CASSPNRNENLFF
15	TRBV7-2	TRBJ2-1	CASSLVRTGNNEQFF
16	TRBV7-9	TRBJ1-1	CASSFLQLNRNTEAFF
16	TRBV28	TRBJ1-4	CASSLTGGATNEKLFF
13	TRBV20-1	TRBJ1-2	CSADDRENYGYTF
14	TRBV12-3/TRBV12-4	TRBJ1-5	CASSSTGGKQPQHF
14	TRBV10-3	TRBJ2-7	CAISAGSGGNEQYF
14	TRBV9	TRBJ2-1	CASSFGQGADEQFF
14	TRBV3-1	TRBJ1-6	CASSRDNLNLPLPF
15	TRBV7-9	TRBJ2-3	CASSLWDAGTDTQYF
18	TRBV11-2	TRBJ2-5	CASSPGQGALPNQETQYF
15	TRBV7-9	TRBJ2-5	CASTRTDRAQETQYF
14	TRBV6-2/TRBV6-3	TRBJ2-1	CASSRSGGDNEQFF
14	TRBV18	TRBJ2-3	CASVAGGPQDTQYF
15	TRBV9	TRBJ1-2	CASSVVSTPTGGYTF
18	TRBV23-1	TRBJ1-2	CASCPPLRDRGYGYGYTF
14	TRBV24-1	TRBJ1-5	CATSQTPVRQPQHF
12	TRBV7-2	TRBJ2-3	CASSLSGGTQYF
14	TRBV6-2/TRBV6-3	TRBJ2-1	CASAGTGGYNEQFF
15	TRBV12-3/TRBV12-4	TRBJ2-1	CASSPRGDHYNEQFF
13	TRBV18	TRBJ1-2	CASSPDPNYGYTF
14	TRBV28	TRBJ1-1	CASEKGTGGREAFF
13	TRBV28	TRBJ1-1	CASSLPPGKEAFF
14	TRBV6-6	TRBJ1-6	CAIRTGHNNSPLHF
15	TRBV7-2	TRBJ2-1	CASSLVPSLNNEQFF
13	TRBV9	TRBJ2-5	CASSVGPQETQYF
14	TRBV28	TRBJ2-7	CASRTTGGSYEQYF
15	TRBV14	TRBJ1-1	CTSSQDRAPLGEAFF
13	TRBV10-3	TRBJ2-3	CAIREDSTDTQYF
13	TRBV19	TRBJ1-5	CASSSTSKAPQHF
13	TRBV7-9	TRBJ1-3	CASSLGNGNTIYF
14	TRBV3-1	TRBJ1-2	CASSQDAGSYGYTF
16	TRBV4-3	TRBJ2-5	CASSQELAGGQETQYF
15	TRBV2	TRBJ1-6	CASRGTGRVNSPLHF
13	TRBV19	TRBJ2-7	CASHGGHSYEQYF
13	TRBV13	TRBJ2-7	CASSWGQAYEQYF
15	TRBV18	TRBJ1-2	CASSPRRESHYGYTF